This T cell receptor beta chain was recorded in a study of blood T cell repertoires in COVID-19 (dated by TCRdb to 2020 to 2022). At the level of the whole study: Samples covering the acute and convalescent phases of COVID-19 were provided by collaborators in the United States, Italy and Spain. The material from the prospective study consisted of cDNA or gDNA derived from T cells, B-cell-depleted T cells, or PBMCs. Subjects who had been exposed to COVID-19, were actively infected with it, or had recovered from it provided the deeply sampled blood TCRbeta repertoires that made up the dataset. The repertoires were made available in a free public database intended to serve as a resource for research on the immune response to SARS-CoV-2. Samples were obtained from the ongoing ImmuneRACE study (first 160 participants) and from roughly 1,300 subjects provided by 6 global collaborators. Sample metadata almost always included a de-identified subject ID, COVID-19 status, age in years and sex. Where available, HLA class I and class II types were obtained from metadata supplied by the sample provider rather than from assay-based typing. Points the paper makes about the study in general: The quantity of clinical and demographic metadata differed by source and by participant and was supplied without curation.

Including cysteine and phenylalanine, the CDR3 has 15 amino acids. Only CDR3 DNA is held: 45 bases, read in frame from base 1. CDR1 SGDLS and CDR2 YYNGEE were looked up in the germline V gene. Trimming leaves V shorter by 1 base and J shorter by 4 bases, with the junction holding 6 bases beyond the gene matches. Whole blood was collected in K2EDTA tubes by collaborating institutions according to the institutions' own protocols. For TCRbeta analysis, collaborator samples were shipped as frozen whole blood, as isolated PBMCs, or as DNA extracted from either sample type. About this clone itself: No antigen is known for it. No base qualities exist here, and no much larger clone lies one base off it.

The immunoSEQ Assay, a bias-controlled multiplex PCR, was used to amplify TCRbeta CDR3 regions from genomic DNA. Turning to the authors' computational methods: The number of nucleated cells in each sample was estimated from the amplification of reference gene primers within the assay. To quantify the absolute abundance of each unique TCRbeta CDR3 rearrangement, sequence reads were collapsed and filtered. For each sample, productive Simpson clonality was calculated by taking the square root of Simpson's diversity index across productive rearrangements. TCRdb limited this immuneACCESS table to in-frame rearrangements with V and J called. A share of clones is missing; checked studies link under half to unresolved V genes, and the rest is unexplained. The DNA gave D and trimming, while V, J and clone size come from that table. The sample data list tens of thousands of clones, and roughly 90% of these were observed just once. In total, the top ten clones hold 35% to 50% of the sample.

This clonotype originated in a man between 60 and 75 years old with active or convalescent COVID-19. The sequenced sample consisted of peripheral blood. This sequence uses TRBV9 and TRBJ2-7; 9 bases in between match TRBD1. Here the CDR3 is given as CASSVRGQGYYEQYF. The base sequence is TGTGCCAGCAGCGTAAGGGGACAGGGATATTACGAGCAGTACTTC.